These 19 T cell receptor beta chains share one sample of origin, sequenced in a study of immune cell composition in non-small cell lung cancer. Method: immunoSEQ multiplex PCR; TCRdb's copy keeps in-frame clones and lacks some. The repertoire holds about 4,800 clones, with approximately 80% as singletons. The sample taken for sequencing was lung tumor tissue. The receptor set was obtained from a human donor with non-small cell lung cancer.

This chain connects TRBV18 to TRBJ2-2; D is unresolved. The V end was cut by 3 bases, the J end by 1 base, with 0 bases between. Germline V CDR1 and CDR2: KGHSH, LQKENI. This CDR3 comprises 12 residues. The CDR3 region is CASSPNTGELFF. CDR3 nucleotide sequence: TGTGCCAGCTCACCGAACACCGGGGAGCTGTTTTTT.

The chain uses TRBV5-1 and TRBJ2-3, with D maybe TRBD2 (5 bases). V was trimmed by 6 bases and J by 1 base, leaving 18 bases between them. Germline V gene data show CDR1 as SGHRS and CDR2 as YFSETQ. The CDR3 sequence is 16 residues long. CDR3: CASTRGSRTGTDTQYF. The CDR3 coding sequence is TGCGCCAGCACCCGGGGTAGTCGGACGGGCACAGATACGCAGTATTTT.

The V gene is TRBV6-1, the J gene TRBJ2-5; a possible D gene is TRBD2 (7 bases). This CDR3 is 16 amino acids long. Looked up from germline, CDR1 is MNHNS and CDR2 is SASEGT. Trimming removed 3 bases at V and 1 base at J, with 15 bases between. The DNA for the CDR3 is TGTGCCAGCAGTGAGGGGGGGCGGGGGCTCCAAGAGACCCAGTACTTC. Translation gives CASSEGGRGLQETQYF.

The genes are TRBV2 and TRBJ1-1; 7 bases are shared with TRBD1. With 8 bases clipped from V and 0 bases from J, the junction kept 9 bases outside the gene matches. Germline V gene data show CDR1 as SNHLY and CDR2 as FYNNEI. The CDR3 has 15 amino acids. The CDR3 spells CASRQGFNVNTEAFF. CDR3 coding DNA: TGTGCCAGCCGACAGGGATTCAACGTGAACACTGAAGCTTTCTTT.

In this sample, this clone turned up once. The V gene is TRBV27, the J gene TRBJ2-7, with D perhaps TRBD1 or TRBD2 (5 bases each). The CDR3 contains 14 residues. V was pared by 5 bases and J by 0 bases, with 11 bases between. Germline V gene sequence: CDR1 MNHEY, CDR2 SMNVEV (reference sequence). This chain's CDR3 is CASSASGSSYEQYF. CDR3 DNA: TGTGCCAGCAGTGCCTCAGGGAGCTCCTACGAGCAGTACTTC.

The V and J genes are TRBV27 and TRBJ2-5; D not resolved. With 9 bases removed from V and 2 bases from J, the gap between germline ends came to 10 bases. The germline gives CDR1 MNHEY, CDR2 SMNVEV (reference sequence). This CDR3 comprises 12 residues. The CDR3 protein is CASGRPQETQYF. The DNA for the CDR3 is TGTGCCAGTGGCCGGCCACAAGAGACCCAGTACTTC.

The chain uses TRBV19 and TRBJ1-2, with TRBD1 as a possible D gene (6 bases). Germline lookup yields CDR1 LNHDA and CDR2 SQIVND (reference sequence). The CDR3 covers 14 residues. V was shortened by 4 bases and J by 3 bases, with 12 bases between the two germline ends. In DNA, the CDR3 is TGTGCCAGTAGTACAAGACAGGACTACTATGGCTACACCTTC. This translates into CASSTRQDYYGYTF.

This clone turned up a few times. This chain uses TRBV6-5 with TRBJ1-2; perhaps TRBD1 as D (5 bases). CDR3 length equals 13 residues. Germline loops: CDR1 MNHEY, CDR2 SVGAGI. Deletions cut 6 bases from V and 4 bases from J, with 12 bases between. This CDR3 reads CASSPRGVYGYTF. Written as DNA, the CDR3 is TGTGCCAGCAGCCCACGGGGGGTCTATGGCTACACCTTC.

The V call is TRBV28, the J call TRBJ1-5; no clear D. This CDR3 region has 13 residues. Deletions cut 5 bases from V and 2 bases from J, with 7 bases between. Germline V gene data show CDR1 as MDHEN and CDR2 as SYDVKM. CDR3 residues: CASSQRGNQPQHF. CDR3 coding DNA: TGTGCCAGCAGTCAGAGAGGCAATCAGCCCCAGCATTTT.

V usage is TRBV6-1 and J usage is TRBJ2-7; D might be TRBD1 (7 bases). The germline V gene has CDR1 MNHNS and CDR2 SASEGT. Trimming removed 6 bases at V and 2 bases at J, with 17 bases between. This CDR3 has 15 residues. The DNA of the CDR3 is TGTGCCAGCAGCACGAGGGGGGACAGTGCCTACGAGCAGTACTTC. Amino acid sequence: CASSTRGDSAYEQYF.

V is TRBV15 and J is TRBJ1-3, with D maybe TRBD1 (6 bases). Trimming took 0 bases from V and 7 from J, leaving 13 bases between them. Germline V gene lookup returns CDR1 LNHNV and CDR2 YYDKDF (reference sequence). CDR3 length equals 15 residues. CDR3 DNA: TGTGCCACCAGCAGAGATAAAGGGCAGGGGAACACCATATATTTT. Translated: CATSRDKGQGNTIYF.

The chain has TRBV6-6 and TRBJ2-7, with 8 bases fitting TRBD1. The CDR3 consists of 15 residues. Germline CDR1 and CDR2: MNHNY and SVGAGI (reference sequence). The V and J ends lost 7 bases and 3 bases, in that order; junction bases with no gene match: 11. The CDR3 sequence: CASNSPGQGYYEQYF. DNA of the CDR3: TGTGCCAGCAATTCCCCCGGACAGGGATACTACGAGCAGTACTTC.

CDR3 in DNA: TGTGCCAGCAGCTCCAAAGCGGGACGGTTGAACACTGAAGCTTTCTTT. Translation: CASSSKAGRLNTEAFF. The V and J genes are TRBV7-2 and TRBJ1-1; D may be TRBD1 (5 bases). The CDR3 totals 16 residues. V shed 4 bases and J shed 0 bases, with 15 bases lying between them. The V gene's germline CDR1 is SGHTA and CDR2 FQGNSA.

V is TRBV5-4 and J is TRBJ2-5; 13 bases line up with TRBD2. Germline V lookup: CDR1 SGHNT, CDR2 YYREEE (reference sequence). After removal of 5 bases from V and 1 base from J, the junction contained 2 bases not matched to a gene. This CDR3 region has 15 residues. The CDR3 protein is CASSTSGGVQETQYF. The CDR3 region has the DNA TGTGCCAGCAGTACTAGCGGGGGGGTCCAAGAGACCCAGTACTTC.

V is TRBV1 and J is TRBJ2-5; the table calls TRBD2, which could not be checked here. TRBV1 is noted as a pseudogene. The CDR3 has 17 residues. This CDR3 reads CTSSQAASGGALETQYF. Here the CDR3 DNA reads TGCACCAGCAGCCAAGCCGCTAGCGGGGGGGCCTTAGAGACCCAGTACTTC.

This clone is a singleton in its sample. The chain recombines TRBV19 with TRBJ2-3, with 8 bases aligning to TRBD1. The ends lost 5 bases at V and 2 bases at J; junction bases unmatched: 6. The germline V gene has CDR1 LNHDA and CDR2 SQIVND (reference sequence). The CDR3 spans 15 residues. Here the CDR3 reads CASSARDRFTDTQYF. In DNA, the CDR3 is TGTGCCAGTAGTGCAAGGGACAGGTTCACAGATACGCAGTATTTT.

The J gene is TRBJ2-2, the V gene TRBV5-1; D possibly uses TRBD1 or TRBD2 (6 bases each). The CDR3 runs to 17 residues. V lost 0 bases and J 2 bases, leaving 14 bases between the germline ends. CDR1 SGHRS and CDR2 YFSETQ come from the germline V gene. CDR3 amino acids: CASSLGTGGLNTGELFF. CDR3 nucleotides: TGCGCCAGCAGCTTGGGGACCGGGGGCCTCAACACCGGGGAGCTGTTTTTT. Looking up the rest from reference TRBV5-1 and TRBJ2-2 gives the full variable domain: KAGVTQTPRYLIKTRGQQVTLSCSPISGHRSVSWYQQTPGQGLQFLFEYFSETQRNKGNFPGRFSGRQFSNSRSEMNVSTLELGDSALYLCASSLGTGGLNTGELFFGEGSRLTVL.

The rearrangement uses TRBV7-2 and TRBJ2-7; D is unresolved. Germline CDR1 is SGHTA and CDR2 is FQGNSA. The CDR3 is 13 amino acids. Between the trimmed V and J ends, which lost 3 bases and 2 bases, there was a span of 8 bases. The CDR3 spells CASSFSRAYEQYF. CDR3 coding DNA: TGTGCCAGCAGCTTTTCGCGTGCCTACGAGCAGTACTTC.

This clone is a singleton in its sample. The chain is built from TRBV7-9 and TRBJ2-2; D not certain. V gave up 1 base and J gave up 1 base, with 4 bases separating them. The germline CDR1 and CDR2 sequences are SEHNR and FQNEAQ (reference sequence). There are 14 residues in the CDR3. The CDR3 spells CASSLDRNTGELFF. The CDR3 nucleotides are TGTGCCAGCAGCTTAGACCGGAACACCGGGGAGCTGTTTTTT.